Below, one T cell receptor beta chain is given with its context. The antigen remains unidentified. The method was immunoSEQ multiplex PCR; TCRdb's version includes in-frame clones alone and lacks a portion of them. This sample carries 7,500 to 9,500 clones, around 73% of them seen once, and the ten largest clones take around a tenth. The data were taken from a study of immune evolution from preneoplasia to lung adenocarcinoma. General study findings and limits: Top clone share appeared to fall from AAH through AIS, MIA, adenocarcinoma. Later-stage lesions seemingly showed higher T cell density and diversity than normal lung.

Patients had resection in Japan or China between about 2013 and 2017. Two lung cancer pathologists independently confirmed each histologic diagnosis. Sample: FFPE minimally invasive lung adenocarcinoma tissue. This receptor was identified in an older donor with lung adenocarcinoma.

DNA of the CDR3: TGCGCCAGCAGTGAGGGGGGGCTAGCGGCCCAGATCTCCTACGAGCAGTACTTC. Protein sequence: CASSEGGLAAQISYEQYF. V gene TRBV10-2 combines with J gene TRBJ2-7, with D maybe TRBD2 (7 bases). The germline V gene has CDR1 WSHSY and CDR2 SAAADI. This CDR3 contains 18 residues. Trimming shortened V by 2 bases and J by 0 bases, and 20 bases separated the two germline ends.